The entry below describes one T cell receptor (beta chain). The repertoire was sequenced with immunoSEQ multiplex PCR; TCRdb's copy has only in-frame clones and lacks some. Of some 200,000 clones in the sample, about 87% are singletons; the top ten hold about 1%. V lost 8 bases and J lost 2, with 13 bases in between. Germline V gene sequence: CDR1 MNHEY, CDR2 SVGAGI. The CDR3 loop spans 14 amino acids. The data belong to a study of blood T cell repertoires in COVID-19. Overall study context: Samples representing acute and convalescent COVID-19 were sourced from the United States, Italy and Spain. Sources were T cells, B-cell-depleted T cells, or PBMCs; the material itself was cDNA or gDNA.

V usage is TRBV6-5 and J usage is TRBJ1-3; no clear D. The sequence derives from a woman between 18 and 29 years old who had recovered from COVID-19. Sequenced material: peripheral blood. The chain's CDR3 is CASGSVLAGNTIYF. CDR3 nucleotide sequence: TGTGCCAGCGGCAGCGTTTTGGCTGGAAACACCATATATTTT.